The 9 T cell receptor beta chains presented below share a single source sample, sequenced in a study of blood T cells in healthy people across ages. Primed by a sample-barcoded 5' primer and a J-beta primer mix, a second PCR proceeded for 7 to 11 cycles. MiXCR was run by TCRdb on the 5' RACE reads, yielding one entry per CDR3 protein. This sample has 600,000 to 1,000,000 distinct CDR3 sequences, with more than 45% found just once. Sequencing was done on a sample of blood. Source of these receptors: a man aged 25 to 40 in good health.

Many counts were recorded for this clonotype. V is TRBV11-2 and J is TRBJ2-5, with TRBD2 as a possible D gene (5 bases). The CDR3 sequence is 13 residues long. Germline V gives CDR1 SGHAT, CDR2 FQNNGV. Deletions cut 0 bases from V and 7 bases from J, with 9 bases between. CDR3 sequence (DNA): TGTGCCAGCAGCTTAGATCGGGATGGGACCCAGTACTTC. Translated, it gives CASSLDRDGTQYF.

The rearrangement joins TRBV7-8 to TRBJ2-1; 10 bases fit TRBD2. Trimming cost V 1 base and J 8 bases; bases outside gene matches: 11. The length of the CDR3 is 17 residues. CDR1 is SGHVS and CDR2 is FQNEAQ in the germline V gene. The DNA for the CDR3 is TGTGCCAGCAGCTTAGGGATCCTAGCGGGAGTAAGGGATGAGCAGTTCTTC. Protein sequence: CASSLGILAGVRDEQFF.

Concerning this clonotype itself: A much more abundant neighbour one base away suggests this may be a read error. This chain links TRBV6-1 with TRBJ2-5; D ambiguous. The DNA end is more similar to TRBJ2-7, so the J call may be wrong. The CDR3 runs 13 residues. Germline CDR1 MNHNS, CDR2 SASEGT. The CDR3 DNA reads as TGTGCCAGCAGTCCCCAGCTGAGATACGAGCAGTACTTC. It encodes CASSPQLRYEQYF.

The genes are TRBV5-1 and TRBJ2-5, with 9 nucleotides matching TRBD2. Per the germline V gene, CDR1 is SGHRS and CDR2 is YFSETQ. The CDR3 is made up of 14 amino acids. V was clipped by 6 bases and J by 2 bases; unmatched bases: 5. Written as DNA, the CDR3 is TGCGCCAGCACCAGGACTAGCGATCAAGAGACCCAGTACTTC. Its translation: CASTRTSDQETQYF.

This chain connects TRBV7-6 to TRBJ2-1; 12 positions match TRBD1. V dropped 5 bases and J dropped 7; count of bases not matched to a gene: 9. Germline assignment: CDR1 SGHVS and CDR2 FNYEAQ. CDR3 length equals 16 residues. The DNA of the CDR3 is TGTGCCAGCAGCCCTAGTCCGGGACAGGGGGCTAATGAGCAGTTCTTC. It is translated as CASSPSPGQGANEQFF.

This clonotype was detected only a few times. The chain combines TRBV20-1 with TRBJ2-7; 8 bases line up with TRBD2. The CDR3 covers 13 residues. Germline CDR1 and CDR2: DFQATT and SNEGSKA (reference sequence). V shed 6 bases and J 1 base; nucleotides not matched to a gene: 5. The CDR3 nucleotides read TGCAGTGCCAAGGCGGGAGGTTCCTACGAGCAGTACTTC. Amino acid sequence: CSAKAGGSYEQYF.

The rearrangement links TRBV4-2 to TRBJ2-3; D is unclear. Looked up from germline, CDR1 is LGHNA and CDR2 is YNFKEQ. This CDR3 is 15 amino acids long. V lost 1 base to trimming and J lost 2 bases, with 10 bases between them. This CDR3 reads CASSQVFGFTDTQYF. The CDR3 nucleotides read TGTGCCAGCAGCCAAGTATTTGGGTTCACAGATACGCAGTATTTT.

This chain uses TRBV2 with TRBJ2-5; 9 nucleotides agree with TRBD1. This CDR3 spans 11 amino acids. The junction had 9 bases not matched to a gene; V was cut back by 11 bases and J by 11 bases. From germline, CDR1 is SNHLY and CDR2 FYNNEI. The CDR3 here is CAGSGQGKQYF. The CDR3 DNA follows: TGTGCCGGGTCCGGACAGGGGAAGCAGTACTTC.

This clonotype appeared many times. J is TRBJ2-3 and V is TRBV20-1; D may be TRBD1 or TRBD2 (6 bases each). Per germline, CDR1 DFQATT and CDR2 SNEGSKA (reference sequence). V lost 3 bases to trimming and J lost 0 bases, with 16 bases between them. This CDR3 comprises 16 residues. CDR3 DNA sequence: TGCAGTGCTAGTAAGGGGGGCGGGTTCAGCACAGATACGCAGTATTTT. Encoded protein: CSASKGGGFSTDTQYF.